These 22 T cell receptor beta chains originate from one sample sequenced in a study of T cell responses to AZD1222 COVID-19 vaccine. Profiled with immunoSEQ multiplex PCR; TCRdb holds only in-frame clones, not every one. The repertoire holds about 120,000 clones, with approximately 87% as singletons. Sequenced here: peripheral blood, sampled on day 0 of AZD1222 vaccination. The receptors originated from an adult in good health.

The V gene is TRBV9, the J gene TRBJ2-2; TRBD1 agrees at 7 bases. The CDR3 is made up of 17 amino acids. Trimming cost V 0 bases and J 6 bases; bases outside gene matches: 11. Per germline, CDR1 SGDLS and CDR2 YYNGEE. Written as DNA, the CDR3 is TGTGCCAGCAGCGTAGGGGTAGGGGGCCAGGTGGCCGGGGAGCTGTTTTTT. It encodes CASSVGVGGQVAGELFF.

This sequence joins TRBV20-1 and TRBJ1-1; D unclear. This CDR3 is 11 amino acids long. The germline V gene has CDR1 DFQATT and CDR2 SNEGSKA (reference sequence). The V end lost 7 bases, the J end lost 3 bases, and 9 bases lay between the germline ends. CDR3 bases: TGCAGTGGTCGTCAGGACACTGAAGCTTTCTTT. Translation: CSGRQDTEAFF.

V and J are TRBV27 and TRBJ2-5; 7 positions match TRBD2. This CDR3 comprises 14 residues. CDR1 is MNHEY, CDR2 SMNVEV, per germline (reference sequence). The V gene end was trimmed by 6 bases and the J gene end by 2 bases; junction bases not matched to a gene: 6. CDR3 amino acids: CASSRAGIQETQYF. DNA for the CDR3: TGTGCCAGCAGCCGAGCGGGGATACAAGAGACCCAGTACTTC.

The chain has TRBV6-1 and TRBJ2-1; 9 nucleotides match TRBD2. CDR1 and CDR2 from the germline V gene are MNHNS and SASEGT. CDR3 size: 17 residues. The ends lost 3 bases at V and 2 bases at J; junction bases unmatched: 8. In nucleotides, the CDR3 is TGTGCCAGCAGTGATCTCGGAAGCGGGAGGACCTACAATGAGCAGTTCTTC. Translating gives CASSDLGSGRTYNEQFF.

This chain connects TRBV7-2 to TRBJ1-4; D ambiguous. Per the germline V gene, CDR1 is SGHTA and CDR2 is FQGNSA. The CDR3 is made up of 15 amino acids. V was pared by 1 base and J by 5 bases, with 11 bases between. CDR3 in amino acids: CASSLGGGMNEKLFF. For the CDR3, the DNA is TGTGCCAGCAGCTTAGGAGGAGGGATGAATGAAAAACTGTTTTTT.

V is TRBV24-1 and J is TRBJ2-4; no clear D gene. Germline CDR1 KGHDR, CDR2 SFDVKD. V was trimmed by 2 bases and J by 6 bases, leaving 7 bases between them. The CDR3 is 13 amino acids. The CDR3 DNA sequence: TGTGCCACCAGTGATTCCGACTCAAACATTCAGTACTTC. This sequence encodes CATSDSDSNIQYF.

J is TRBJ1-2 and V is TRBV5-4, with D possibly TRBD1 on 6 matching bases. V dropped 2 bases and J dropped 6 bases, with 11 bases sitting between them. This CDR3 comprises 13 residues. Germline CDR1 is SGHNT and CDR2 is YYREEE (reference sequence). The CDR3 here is CASSFAGVNGYTF. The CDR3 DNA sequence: TGTGCCAGCAGCTTTGCAGGGGTAAATGGCTACACCTTC.

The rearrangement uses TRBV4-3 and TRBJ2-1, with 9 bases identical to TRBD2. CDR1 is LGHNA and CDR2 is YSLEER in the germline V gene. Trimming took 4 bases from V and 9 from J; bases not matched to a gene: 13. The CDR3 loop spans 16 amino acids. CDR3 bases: TGCGCCAGCAGCCGAATAGCGGGAGCCCCGACGGGTGAGCAGTTCTTC. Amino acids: CASSRIAGAPTGEQFF.

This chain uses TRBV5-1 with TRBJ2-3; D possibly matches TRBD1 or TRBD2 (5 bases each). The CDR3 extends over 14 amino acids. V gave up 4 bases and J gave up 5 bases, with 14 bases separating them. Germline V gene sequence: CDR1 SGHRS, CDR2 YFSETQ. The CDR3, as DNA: TGCGCCAGCAGCAGGGACCCAGCAGGAGATACGCAGTATTTT. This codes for CASSRDPAGDTQYF.

CDR3 protein: CASTVAGGPFVALDEQFF. The DNA of the CDR3 is TGTGCCAGCACCGTAGCGGGAGGGCCTTTCGTCGCTCTTGATGAGCAGTTCTTC. V usage is TRBV28 and J usage is TRBJ2-1; TRBD2 agrees at 11 bases. The ends lost 7 bases at V and 8 bases at J; junction bases unmatched: 19. CDR3 length: 18 residues. Germline loops: CDR1 MDHEN, CDR2 SYDVKM.

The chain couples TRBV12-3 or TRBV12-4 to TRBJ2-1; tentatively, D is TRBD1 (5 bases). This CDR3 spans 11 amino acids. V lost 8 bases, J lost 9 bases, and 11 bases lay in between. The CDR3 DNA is TGTGCCAGCTACTTGGGGCTTGAGCAGTTCTTC. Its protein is CASYLGLEQFF.

The CDR3 region is CASSLAPGSSTDTQYF. CDR3 sequence (DNA): TGTGCCAGCAGCTTAGCCCCGGGCTCTAGCACAGATACGCAGTATTTT. The chain couples TRBV11-2 to TRBJ2-3; D unresolved. Trimming took 1 base from V and 0 from J, leaving 11 bases between them. CDR3 length equals 16 residues. Germline loops: CDR1 SGHAT, CDR2 FQNNGV.

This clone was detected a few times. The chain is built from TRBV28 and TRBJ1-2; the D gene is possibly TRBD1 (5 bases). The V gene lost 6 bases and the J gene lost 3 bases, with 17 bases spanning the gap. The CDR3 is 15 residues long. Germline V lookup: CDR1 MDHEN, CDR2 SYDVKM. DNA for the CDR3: TGTGCCAGCAGATCCTTGGGGGGAGGGTACTATGGCTACACCTTC. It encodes CASRSLGGGYYGYTF.

CDR3 sequence: CASRSGLATDTQYF. In DNA, the CDR3 is TGTGCCAGCAGGTCGGGACTAGCGACAGATACGCAGTATTTT. V gene TRBV5-4 combines with J gene TRBJ2-3, with 10 bases lining up with TRBD2. CDR1 SGHNT and CDR2 YYREEE come from the germline V gene (reference sequence). CDR3 length equals 14 residues. Unmatched junction bases numbered 3, after V lost 5 bases and J lost 3 bases.

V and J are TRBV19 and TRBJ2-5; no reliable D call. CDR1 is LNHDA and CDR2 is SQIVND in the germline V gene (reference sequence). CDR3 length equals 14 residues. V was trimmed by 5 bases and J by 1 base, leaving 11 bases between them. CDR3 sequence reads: CASSSRRPQETQYF. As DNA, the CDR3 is TGTGCCAGTAGTTCTCGGCGGCCCCAAGAGACCCAGTACTTC.

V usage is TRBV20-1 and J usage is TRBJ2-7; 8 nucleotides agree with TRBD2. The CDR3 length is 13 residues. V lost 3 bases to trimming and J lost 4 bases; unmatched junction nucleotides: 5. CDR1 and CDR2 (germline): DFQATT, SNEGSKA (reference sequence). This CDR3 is CSASGTRGYEQYF. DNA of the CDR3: TGCAGTGCTAGTGGGACTAGGGGGTACGAGCAGTACTTC.

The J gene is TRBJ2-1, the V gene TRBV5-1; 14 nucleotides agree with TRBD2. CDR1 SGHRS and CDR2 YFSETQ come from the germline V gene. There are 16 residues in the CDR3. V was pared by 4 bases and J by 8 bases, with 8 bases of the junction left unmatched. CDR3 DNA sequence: TGCGCCAGCAGCATGGGGACTAGCGGGAGTCAACATGAGCAGTTCTTC. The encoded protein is CASSMGTSGSQHEQFF. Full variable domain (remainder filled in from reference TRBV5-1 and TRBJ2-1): KAGVTQTPRYLIKTRGQQVTLSCSPISGHRSVSWYQQTPGQGLQFLFEYFSETQRNKGNFPGRFSGRQFSNSRSEMNVSTLELGDSALYLCASSMGTSGSQHEQFFGPGTRLTVL.

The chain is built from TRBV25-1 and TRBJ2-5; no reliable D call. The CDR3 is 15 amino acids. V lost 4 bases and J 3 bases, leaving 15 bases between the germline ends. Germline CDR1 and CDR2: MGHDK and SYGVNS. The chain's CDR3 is CASSGMVGAEETQYF. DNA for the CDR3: TGTGCCAGCAGTGGAATGGTGGGCGCAGAAGAGACCCAGTACTTC. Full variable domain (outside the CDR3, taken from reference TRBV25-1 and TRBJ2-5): EADIYQTPRYLVIGTGKKITLECSQTMGHDKMYWYQQDPGMELHLIHYSYGVNSTEKGDLSSESTVSRIRTEHFPLTLESARPSHTSQYLCASSGMVGAEETQYFGPGTRLLVL.

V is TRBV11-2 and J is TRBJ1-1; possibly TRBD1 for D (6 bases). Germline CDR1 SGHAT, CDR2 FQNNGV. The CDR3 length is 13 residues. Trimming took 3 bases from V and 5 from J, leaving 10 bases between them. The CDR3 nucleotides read TGTGCCAGCAGCTTCCCGGGGGCGACTGAAGCTTTCTTT. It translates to CASSFPGATEAFF.

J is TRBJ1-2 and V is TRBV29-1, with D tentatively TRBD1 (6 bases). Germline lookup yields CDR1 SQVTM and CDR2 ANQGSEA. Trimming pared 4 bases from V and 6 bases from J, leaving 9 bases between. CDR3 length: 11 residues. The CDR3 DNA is TGCAGCGTTGGGGGGGCGGATGGCTACACCTTC. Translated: CSVGGADGYTF.

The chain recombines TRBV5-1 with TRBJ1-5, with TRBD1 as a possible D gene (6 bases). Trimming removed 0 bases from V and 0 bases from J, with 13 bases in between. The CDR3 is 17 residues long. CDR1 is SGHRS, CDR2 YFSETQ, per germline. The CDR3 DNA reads TGCGCCAGCAGCTTGGGAGGGGCAGGGGATAGCAATCAGCCCCAGCATTTT. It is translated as CASSLGGAGDSNQPQHF.

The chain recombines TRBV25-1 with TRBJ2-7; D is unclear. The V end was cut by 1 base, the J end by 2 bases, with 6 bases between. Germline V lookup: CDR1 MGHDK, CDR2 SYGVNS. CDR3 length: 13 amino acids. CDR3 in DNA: TGTGCCAGCAGTGAATTGGGCCCCTACGAGCAGTACTTC. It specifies CASSELGPYEQYF.